One sample yielded the 24 T cell receptor beta chains listed below, sequenced in a study of OX40 agonist ivuxolimab in advanced cancers. Generated by immunoSEQ multiplex PCR, the TCRdb table keeps only in-frame clones and is missing some. The table includes approximately 82,000 clones, 80% to 90% detected once. The specimen comprised CD4+ or CD8+ T cells sorted from blood, sampled in a trial of the OX40 agonist ivuxolimab. The receptor set was obtained from an adult with an advanced solid tumor such as melanoma, head and neck, liver or kidney cancer.

V gene TRBV6-5 combines with J gene TRBJ2-3; tentatively, D is TRBD1 (5 bases). The ends were cut back, 0 bases at V and 0 bases at J, with 10 bases in the middle. Per the germline V gene, CDR1 is MNHEY and CDR2 is SVGAGI. This CDR3 region has 16 residues. CDR3 coding DNA: TGTGCCAGCAGTTACTCGCAGGGTTGGAGCACAGATACGCAGTATTTT. Its translation: CASSYSQGWSTDTQYF.

The table lists this clone with a count of one. The V call is TRBV28, the J call TRBJ2-3; 14 bases fit TRBD2. V shed 6 bases, J shed 6 bases, and the junction held 11 bases outside the gene matches. Germline V lookup: CDR1 MDHEN, CDR2 SYDVKM. This CDR3 has 17 amino acids. CDR3 region: CASSAPTSGRAVDTQYF. In nucleotides, the CDR3 is TGTGCCAGCAGCGCCCCGACTAGCGGGAGGGCCGTCGATACGCAGTATTTT.

This clone was detected once. The genes are TRBV5-1 and TRBJ1-4, with 10 bases lining up with TRBD1. After removal of 2 bases from V and 7 bases from J, the junction contained 2 bases not matched to a gene. CDR3 size: 14 residues. Germline values: CDR1 SGHRS, CDR2 YFSETQ. CDR3 protein: CASSFGQGGEKLFF. CDR3 DNA sequence: TGCGCCAGCAGCTTCGGACAGGGGGGTGAAAAACTGTTTTTT.

The V call is TRBV6-1, the J call TRBJ2-1; 10 bases fit TRBD2. V dropped 4 bases and J dropped 4; count of bases not matched to a gene: 13. The CDR3 length is 18 residues. Germline V gene sequence: CDR1 MNHNS, CDR2 SASEGT. DNA for the CDR3: TGTGCCAGCAGTGGTCGGAGCGGGAGGGCCAGTCTTTACAATGAGCAGTTCTTC. It specifies CASSGRSGRASLYNEQFF.

V usage is TRBV4-2 and J usage is TRBJ2-2; unclear D gene. V gave up 0 bases and J gave up 5 bases, with 4 bases separating them. The CDR3 totals 13 residues. In germline, CDR1 is LGHNA, CDR2 YNFKEQ. CDR3 nucleotide sequence: TGTGCCAGCAGCCAAGAACGGACCGGGGAGCTGTTTTTT. It yields the protein CASSQERTGELFF.

The chain links TRBV7-2 to TRBJ2-1, with 12 nucleotides matching TRBD2. CDR3 length equals 16 residues. Germline V gene data show CDR1 as SGHTA and CDR2 as FQGNSA. V lost 3 bases to trimming and J lost 9 bases; unmatched junction nucleotides: 9. The CDR3 nucleotides are TGTGCCAGCAGCTTTACCATGACTAGCGGGAGCATTGAGCAGTTCTTC. Translated: CASSFTMTSGSIEQFF.

This chain joins TRBV28 and TRBJ2-1; TRBD2 might be the D (6 bases). Trimming took off 2 bases at V and 4 bases at J, with 12 bases between the two ends. The CDR3 loop spans 15 amino acids. The germline CDR1 and CDR2 sequences are MDHEN and SYDVKM. The CDR3, as DNA: TGTGCCAGCAGTTTACGAGGCGGGGAGTACAATGAGCAGTTCTTC. Amino acid sequence: CASSLRGGEYNEQFF.

This clone appeared a few times. The chain is built from TRBV4-1 and TRBJ2-7; 8 bases agree with TRBD2. The CDR3 length is 15 residues. With 2 bases clipped from V and 1 base from J, the junction kept 4 bases outside the gene matches. CDR1 MGHRA and CDR2 YSYEKL come from the germline V gene. The CDR3 bases are TGCGCCAGCAGCCAATGGACTAGCCCTTCCTACGAGCAGTACTTC. Translation: CASSQWTSPSYEQYF.

The V and J genes are TRBV5-6 and TRBJ2-5; perhaps TRBD1 as D (6 bases). The CDR3 is 13 amino acids. Trimming shortened V by 2 bases and J by 5 bases, and 10 bases separated the two germline ends. Germline CDR1 SGHDT, CDR2 YYEEEE. The CDR3, as DNA: TGTGCCAGCAGCTTTACTGGGGGCGAGACCCAGTACTTC. Its translation: CASSFTGGETQYF.

The J gene is TRBJ2-3, the V gene TRBV6-5; D unclear. The CDR3 runs 15 residues. V was trimmed by 3 bases and J by 0 bases, leaving 10 bases between them. Germline V gene data show CDR1 as MNHEY and CDR2 as SVGAGI. CDR3 protein: CASSYQGPSTDTQYF. CDR3 nucleotides: TGTGCCAGCAGTTATCAAGGACCGAGCACAGATACGCAGTATTTT.

The chain links TRBV28 to TRBJ2-7; D gene ambiguous. The CDR3 extends over 15 amino acids. Trimming pared 5 bases from V and 6 bases from J, leaving 20 bases between. CDR1 is MDHEN and CDR2 is SYDVKM in the germline V gene. CDR3 in DNA: TGTGCCAGCAGTCCCCTCTCGTGGGATCGCGGCGAGCAGTACTTC. It translates to CASSPLSWDRGEQYF.

The count of this clone is one. This chain joins TRBV11-2 and TRBJ2-7; TRBD1 matches at 7 bases. The CDR3 contains 15 residues. Germline lookup yields CDR1 SGHAT and CDR2 FQNNGV. The trim removed 0 bases at V and 3 bases at J, leaving 5 bases unmatched. The CDR3 region is CASSLEWDSYYEQYF. The CDR3 DNA reads as TGTGCCAGCAGCTTAGAGTGGGACAGTTACTACGAGCAGTACTTC.

In its sample, this clone was seen once. CDR3 coding DNA: TGCGCCAGCAGCTGGACAGGGGTTATGAACACTGAAGCTTTCTTT. Translated, it gives CASSWTGVMNTEAFF. The gene calls are TRBV5-1 and TRBJ1-1, with 9 positions matching TRBD1. The CDR3 extends over 15 amino acids. Germline CDR1 is SGHRS and CDR2 is YFSETQ. V lost 3 bases, J lost 0 bases, and 3 bases stayed unmatched.

This clone was seen a single time. The rearrangement joins TRBV5-1 to TRBJ2-5; no clear D gene. From germline, CDR1 is SGHRS and CDR2 YFSETQ. Deletions cut 0 bases from V and 1 base from J, with 7 bases between. The CDR3 sequence is 14 residues long. The CDR3 reads CASSLGPTQETQYF. In nucleotides, the CDR3 is TGCGCCAGCAGCTTGGGACCCACCCAAGAGACCCAGTACTTC. The full variable domain, its missing parts supplied by reference TRBV5-1 and TRBJ2-5, is KAGVTQTPRYLIKTRGQQVTLSCSPISGHRSVSWYQQTPGQGLQFLFEYFSETQRNKGNFPGRFSGRQFSNSRSEMNVSTLELGDSALYLCASSLGPTQETQYFGPGTRLLVL.

The rearrangement uses TRBV6-1 and TRBJ1-5, with a weak D call TRBD1 (5 bases). Germline CDR1 is MNHNS and CDR2 is SASEGT. V was shortened by 6 bases and J by 0 bases, with 6 bases between the two germline ends. The CDR3 has 13 residues. CDR3 loop: CASRQGSNQPQHF. As DNA, the CDR3 is TGTGCCAGCAGGCAGGGTAGCAATCAGCCCCAGCATTTT.

This chain joins TRBV11-2 and TRBJ2-5; D possibly matches TRBD1 or TRBD2 (5 bases each). The ends were cut back, 4 bases at V and 6 bases at J, with 15 bases in the middle. Germline CDR1 and CDR2: SGHAT and FQNNGV. This CDR3 region has 14 residues. Written as DNA, the CDR3 is TGTGCCAGCAGCTCCGTGAGGGGCGCCCAGACCCAGTACTTC. This sequence encodes CASSSVRGAQTQYF.

The chain has TRBV5-6 and TRBJ1-1; no clear D gene. V lost 2 bases to trimming and J lost 5 bases, with 4 bases between them. CDR1 and CDR2 (germline): SGHDT, YYEEEE. The CDR3 is 11 residues long. The CDR3 DNA follows: TGTGCCAGCAGCTTAAGGACTGAAGCTTTCTTT. Amino acid sequence: CASSLRTEAFF.

In DNA form, the CDR3 reads TGTGCCAGCAGCCGAGACTCAAGCTCTGGAAACACCATATATTTT. As protein: CASSRDSSSGNTIYF. The chain carries TRBV7-9 and TRBJ1-3; D unresolved. Germline V gene data show CDR1 as SEHNR and CDR2 as FQNEAQ (reference sequence). This CDR3 region has 15 residues. Between the trimmed V and J ends, which lost 5 bases and 0 bases, there was a span of 11 bases.

This chain connects TRBV6-5 to TRBJ1-5; D is unresolved. The CDR3 has 13 amino acids. Trimming pared 0 bases from V and 6 bases from J, leaving 6 bases between. Per the germline V gene, CDR1 is MNHEY and CDR2 is SVGAGI. CDR3 sequence: CASSYSSGQPQHF. In DNA, the CDR3 is TGTGCCAGCAGTTACTCTTCGGGTCAGCCCCAGCATTTT.

The chain has TRBV18 and TRBJ1-1, with D hard to call. The V end was cut by 4 bases, the J end by 1 base, with 7 bases between. CDR1 and CDR2 (germline): KGHSH, LQKENI. This CDR3 contains 13 residues. In DNA, the CDR3 is TGTGCCAGCTCACTCGACACGAACACTGAAGCTTTCTTT. It encodes CASSLDTNTEAFF.

This rearrangement joins TRBV28 to TRBJ1-5; the D is unclear. Trimming removed 6 bases at V and 0 bases at J, with 15 bases between. The germline V gene encodes CDR1 MDHEN and CDR2 SYDVKM. The CDR3 has 16 amino acids. DNA for the CDR3: TGTGCCAGCAGCCCTACTAGGGCAGCTAGCAATCAGCCCCAGCATTTT. It encodes CASSPTRAASNQPQHF.

CDR3 residues: CASSLQPSVVYEQYF. The CDR3 DNA reads as TGCGCCAGCAGCTTACAGCCTTCAGTGGTCTACGAGCAGTACTTC. The chain is built from TRBV5-1 and TRBJ2-7; D is ambiguous. This CDR3 region has 15 residues. From germline, CDR1 is SGHRS and CDR2 YFSETQ. Trimming stripped 2 bases from V and 3 bases from J, with 15 bases between.

J is TRBJ1-2 and V is TRBV19, with 9 bases that match TRBD1. Germline values: CDR1 LNHDA, CDR2 SQIVND (reference sequence). This CDR3 region has 11 residues. Trimming removed 4 bases from V and 10 bases from J; junction bases left unmatched: 1. The CDR3 loop is CASSRTGDYTF. The CDR3 DNA follows: TGTGCCAGTAGTAGGACAGGGGACTACACCTTC.

The J gene is TRBJ1-2, the V gene TRBV28; unclear D gene. Trimming removed 3 bases at V and 6 bases at J, with 11 bases between. The CDR3 runs 13 residues. The V gene's germline CDR1 is MDHEN and CDR2 SYDVKM. CDR3 nucleotide sequence: TGTGCCAGCAGTTTTTCAGGAAAACATGGCTACACCTTC. Its translation is CASSFSGKHGYTF.